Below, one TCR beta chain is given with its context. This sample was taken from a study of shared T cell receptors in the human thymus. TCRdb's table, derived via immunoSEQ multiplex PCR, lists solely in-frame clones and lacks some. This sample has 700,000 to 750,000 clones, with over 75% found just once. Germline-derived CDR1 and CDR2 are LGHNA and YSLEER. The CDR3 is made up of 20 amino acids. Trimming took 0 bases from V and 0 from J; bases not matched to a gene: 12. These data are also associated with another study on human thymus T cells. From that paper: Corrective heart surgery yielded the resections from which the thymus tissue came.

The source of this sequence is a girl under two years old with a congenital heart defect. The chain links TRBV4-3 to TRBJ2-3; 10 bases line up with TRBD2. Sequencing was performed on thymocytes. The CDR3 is CASSQEEGDVSGGSTDTQYF. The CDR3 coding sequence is TGCGCCAGCAGCCAAGAGGAAGGGGACGTTAGCGGGGGGAGCACAGATACGCAGTATTTT.